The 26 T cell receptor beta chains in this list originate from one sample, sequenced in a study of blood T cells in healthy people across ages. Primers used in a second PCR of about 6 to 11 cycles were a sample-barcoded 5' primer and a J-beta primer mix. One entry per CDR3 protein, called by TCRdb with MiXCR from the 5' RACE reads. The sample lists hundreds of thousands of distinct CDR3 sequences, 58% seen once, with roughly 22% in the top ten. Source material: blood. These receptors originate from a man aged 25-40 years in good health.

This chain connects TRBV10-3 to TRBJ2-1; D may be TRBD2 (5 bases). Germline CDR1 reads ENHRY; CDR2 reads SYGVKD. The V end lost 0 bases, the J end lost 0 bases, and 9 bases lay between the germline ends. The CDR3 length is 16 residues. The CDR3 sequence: CAISESIGNSYNEQFF. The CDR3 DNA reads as TGTGCCATCAGTGAGTCGATCGGGAACTCCTACAATGAGCAGTTCTTC.

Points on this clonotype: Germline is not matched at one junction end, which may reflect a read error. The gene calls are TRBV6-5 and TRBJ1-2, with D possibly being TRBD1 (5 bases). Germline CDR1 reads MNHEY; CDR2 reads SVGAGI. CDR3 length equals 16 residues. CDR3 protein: CASRGGTNSPNYGYTF. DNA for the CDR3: TGTGCCAGCAGAGGCGGGACCAACTCCCCTAATTATGGCTACACCTTC.

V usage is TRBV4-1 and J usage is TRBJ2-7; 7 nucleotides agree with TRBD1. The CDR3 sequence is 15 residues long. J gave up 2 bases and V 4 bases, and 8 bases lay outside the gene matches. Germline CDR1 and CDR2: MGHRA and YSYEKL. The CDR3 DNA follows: TGCGCCAGCAGCCGGACAGGCCAACAAACCTACGAGCAGTACTTC. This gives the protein CASSRTGQQTYEQYF.

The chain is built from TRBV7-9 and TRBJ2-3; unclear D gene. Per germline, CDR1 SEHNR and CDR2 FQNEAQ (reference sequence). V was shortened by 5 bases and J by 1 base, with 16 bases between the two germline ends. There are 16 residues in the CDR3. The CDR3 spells CASSLYSGAGTDTQYF. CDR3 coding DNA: TGTGCCAGCAGCCTGTACTCTGGAGCCGGCACAGATACGCAGTATTTT.

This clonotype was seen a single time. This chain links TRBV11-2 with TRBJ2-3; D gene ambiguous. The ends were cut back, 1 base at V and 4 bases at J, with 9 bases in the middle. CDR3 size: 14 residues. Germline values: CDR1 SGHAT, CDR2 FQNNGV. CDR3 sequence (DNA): TGTGCCAGCAGCTTAGGCCTCCCCCCAGATACGCAGTATTTT. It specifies CASSLGLPPDTQYF. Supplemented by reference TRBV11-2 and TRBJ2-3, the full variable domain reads EAGVAQSPRYKIIEKRQSVAFWCNPISGHATLYWYQQILGQGPKLLIQFQNNGVVDDSQLPKDRFSAERLKGVDSTLKIQPAKLEDSAVYLCASSLGLPPDTQYFGPGTRLTVL.

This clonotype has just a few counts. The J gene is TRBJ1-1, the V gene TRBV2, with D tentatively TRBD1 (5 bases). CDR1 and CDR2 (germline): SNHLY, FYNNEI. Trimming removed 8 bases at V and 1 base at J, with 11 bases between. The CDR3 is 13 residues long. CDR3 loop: CASVVGPNTEAFF. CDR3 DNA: TGTGCCAGCGTCGTGGGACCGAACACTGAAGCTTTCTTT.

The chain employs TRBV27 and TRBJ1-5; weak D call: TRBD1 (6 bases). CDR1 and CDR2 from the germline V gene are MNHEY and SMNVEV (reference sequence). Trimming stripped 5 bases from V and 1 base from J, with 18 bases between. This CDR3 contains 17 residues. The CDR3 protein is CASSPSSGDSSNQPQHF. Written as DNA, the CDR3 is TGTGCCAGCAGTCCCTCCTCAGGGGATTCAAGCAATCAGCCCCAGCATTTT.

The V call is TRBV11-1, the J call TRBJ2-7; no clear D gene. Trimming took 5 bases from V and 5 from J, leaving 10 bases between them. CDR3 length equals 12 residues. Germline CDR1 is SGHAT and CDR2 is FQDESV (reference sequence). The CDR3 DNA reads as TGTGCCAGCAGCCCCGATAGGGACGAGCAGTACTTC. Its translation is CASSPDRDEQYF.

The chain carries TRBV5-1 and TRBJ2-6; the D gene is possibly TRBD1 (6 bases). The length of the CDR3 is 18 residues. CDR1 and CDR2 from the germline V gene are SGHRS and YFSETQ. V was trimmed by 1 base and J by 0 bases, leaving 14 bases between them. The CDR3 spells CASSLSDRPLSGANVLTF. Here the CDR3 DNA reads TGCGCCAGCAGCTTGAGTGACAGGCCCCTCTCTGGGGCCAACGTCCTGACTTTC.

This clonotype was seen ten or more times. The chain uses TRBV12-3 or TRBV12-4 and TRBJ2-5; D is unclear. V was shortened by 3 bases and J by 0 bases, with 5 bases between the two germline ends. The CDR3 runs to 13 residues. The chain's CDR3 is CASSLGYQETQYF. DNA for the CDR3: TGTGCCAGCAGTTTGGGCTACCAAGAGACCCAGTACTTC.

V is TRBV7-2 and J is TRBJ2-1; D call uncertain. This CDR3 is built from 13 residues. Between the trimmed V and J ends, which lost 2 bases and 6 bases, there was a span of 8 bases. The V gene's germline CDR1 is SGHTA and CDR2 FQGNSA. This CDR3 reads CASSLYMPNEQFF. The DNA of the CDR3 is TGTGCCAGCAGCTTATACATGCCCAATGAGCAGTTCTTC.

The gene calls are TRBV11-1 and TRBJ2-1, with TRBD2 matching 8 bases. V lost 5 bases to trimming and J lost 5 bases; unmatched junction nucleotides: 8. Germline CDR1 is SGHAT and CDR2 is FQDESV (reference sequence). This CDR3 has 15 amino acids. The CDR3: CASSRGGTGDNEQFF. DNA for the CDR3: TGTGCCAGCAGCCGGGGGGGTACGGGTGACAATGAGCAGTTCTTC.

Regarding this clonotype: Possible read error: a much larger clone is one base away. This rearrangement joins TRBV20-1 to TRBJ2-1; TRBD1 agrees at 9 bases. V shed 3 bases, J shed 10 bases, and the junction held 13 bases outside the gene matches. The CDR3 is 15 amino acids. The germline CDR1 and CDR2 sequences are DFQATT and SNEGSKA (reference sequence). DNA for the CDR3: TGCAGTGCTAGTGGCCTACAGGGACAGGGTTACGAGCAGTTCTTC. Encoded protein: CSASGLQGQGYEQFF.

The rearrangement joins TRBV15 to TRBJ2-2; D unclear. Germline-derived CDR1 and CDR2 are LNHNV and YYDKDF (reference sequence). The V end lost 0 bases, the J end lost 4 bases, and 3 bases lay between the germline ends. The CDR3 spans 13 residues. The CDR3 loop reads CATSREGTGELFF. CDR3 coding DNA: TGTGCCACCAGCAGAGAGGGCACCGGGGAGCTGTTTTTT.

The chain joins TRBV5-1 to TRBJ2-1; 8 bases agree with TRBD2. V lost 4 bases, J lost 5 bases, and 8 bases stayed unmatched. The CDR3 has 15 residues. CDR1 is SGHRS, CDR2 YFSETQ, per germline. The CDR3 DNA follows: TGCGCCAGCAGCCTAAGGACTAGCCGGAACAATGAGCAGTTCTTC. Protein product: CASSLRTSRNNEQFF.

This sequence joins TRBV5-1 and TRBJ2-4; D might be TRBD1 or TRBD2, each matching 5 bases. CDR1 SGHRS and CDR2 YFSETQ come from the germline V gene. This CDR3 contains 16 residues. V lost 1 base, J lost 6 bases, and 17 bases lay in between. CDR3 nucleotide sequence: TGCGCCAGCAGCTTGATCGGGGCCGAGGCAGGAAACATTCAGTACTTC. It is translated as CASSLIGAEAGNIQYF.

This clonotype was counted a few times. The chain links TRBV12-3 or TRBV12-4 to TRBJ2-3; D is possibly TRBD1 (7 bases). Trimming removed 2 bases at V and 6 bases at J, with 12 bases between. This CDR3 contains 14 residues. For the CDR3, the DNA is TGTGCCAGCAGTTTATCCAGGGGGGAGGATACGCAGTATTTT. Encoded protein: CASSLSRGEDTQYF.

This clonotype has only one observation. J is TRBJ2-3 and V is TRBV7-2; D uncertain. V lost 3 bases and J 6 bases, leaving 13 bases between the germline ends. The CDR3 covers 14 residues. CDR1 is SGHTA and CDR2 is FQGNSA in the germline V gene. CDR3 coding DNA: TGTGCCAGCAGCTTCGATGGGCCCTGGGATACGCAGTATTTT. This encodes CASSFDGPWDTQYF.

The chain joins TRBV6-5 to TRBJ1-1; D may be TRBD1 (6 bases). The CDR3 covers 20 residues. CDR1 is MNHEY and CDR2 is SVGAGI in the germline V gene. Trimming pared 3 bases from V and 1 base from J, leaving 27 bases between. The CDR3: CASSYIFDTRGLRANTEAFF. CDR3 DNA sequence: TGTGCCAGCAGTTATATCTTTGACACACGGGGGCTCAGGGCGAACACTGAAGCTTTCTTT.

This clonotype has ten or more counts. The CDR3: CASSAQPDFNEQFF. Here the CDR3 DNA reads TGTGCCAGCAGCGCGCAACCAGACTTCAATGAGCAGTTCTTC. The chain employs TRBV9 and TRBJ2-1; no clear D. The germline gives CDR1 SGDLS, CDR2 YYNGEE. The CDR3 loop spans 14 amino acids. Trimming took off 3 bases at V and 6 bases at J, with 13 bases between the two ends.

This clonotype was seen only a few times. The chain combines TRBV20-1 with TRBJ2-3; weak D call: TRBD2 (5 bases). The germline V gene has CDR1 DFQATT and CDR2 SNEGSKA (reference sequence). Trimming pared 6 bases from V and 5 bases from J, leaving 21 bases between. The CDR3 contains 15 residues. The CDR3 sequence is CSAERAPHRGDTQYF. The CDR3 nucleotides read TGCAGTGCCGAAAGAGCTCCCCACCGGGGAGATACGCAGTATTTT.

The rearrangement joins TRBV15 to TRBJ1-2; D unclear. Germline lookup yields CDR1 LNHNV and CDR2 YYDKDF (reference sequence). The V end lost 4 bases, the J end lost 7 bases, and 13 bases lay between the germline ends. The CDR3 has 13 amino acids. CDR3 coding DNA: TGTGCCACCAGCAACCCCCGGTGGGGTGGCTACACCTTC. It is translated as CATSNPRWGGYTF.

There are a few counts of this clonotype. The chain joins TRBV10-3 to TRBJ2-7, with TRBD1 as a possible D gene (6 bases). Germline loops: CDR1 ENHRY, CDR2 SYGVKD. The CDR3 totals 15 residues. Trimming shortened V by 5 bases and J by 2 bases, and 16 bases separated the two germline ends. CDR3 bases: TGTGCCATCAGTTCAGGGCAGGGGTCCGCCTACGAGCAGTACTTC. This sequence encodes CAISSGQGSAYEQYF.

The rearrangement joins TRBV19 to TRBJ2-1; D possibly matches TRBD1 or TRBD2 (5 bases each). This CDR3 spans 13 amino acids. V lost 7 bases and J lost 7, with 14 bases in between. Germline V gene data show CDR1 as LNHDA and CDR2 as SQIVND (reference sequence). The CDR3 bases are TGTGCCAGTAATTCGGGGCCCTCTAATGAGCAGTTCTTC. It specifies CASNSGPSNEQFF.

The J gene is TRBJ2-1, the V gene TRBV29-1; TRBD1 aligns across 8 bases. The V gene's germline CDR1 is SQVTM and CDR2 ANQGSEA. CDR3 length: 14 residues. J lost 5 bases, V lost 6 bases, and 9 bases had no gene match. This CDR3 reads CSVHQGAGNNEQFF. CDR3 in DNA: TGCAGCGTCCACCAGGGGGCGGGCAACAATGAGCAGTTCTTC.

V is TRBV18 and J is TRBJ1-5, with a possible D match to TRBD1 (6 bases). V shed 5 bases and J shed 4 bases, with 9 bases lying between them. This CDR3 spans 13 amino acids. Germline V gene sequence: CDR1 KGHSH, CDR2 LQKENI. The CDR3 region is CASSNTGNQPQHF. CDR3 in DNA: TGTGCCAGCTCAAACACAGGGAATCAGCCCCAGCATTTT.